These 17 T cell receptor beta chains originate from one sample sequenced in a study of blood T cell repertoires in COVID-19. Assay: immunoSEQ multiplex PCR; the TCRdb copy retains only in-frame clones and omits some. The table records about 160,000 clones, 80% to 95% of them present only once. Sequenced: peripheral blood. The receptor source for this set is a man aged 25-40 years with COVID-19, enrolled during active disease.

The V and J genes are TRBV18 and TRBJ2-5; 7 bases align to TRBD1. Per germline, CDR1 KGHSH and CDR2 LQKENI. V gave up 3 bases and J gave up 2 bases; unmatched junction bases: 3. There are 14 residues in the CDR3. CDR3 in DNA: TGTGCCAGCTCACCTCAACAGGGGCAAGAGACCCAGTACTTC. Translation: CASSPQQGQETQYF.

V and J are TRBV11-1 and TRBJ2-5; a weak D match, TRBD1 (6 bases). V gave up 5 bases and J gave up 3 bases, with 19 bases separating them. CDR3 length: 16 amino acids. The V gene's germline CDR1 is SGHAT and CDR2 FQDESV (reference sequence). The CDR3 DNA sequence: TGTGCCAGCAGCCTTAACAGGGACCCATGGAAAGAGACCCAGTACTTC. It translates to CASSLNRDPWKETQYF.

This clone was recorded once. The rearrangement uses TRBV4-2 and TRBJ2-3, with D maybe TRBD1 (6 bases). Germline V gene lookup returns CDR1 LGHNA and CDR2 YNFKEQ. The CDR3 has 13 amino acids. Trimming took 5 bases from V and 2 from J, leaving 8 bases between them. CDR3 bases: TGTGCCAGCAGCACAGGGTACACAGATACGCAGTATTTT. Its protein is CASSTGYTDTQYF.

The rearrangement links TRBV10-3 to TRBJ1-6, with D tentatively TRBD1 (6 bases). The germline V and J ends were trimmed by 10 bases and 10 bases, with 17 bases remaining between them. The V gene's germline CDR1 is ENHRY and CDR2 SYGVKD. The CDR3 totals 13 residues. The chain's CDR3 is CATTGQASSPLHF. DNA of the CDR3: TGTGCCACAACGGGACAAGCGAGCTCACCCCTCCACTTT.

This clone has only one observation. The CDR3 spells CASSQDRGLQPQHF. DNA for the CDR3: TGCGCCAGCAGCCAAGACAGGGGGCTTCAGCCCCAGCATTTT. The rearrangement links TRBV4-3 to TRBJ1-5; 8 bases agree with TRBD1. CDR3 length equals 14 residues. V was clipped by 0 bases and J by 6 bases; unmatched bases: 1. The germline CDR1 and CDR2 sequences are LGHNA and YSLEER.

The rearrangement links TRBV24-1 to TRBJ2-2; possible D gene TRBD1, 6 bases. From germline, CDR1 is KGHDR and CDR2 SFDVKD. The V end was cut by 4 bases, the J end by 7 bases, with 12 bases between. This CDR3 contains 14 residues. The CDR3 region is CATSEYRASGELFF. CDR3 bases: TGTGCCACCAGTGAGTACAGGGCCAGCGGGGAGCTGTTTTTT.

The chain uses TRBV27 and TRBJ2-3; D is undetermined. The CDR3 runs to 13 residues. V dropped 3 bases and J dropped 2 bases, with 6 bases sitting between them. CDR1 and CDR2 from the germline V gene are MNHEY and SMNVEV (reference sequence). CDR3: CASSFGNTDTQYF. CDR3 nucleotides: TGTGCCAGCAGTTTTGGCAACACAGATACGCAGTATTTT.

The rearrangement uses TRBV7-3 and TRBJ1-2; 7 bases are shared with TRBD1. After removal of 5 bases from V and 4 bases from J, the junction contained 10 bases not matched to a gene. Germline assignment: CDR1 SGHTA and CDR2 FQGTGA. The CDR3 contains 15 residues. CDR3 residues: CASSPGQVRGYGYTF. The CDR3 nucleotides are TGTGCCAGCAGCCCTGGACAGGTTCGGGGCTATGGCTACACCTTC.

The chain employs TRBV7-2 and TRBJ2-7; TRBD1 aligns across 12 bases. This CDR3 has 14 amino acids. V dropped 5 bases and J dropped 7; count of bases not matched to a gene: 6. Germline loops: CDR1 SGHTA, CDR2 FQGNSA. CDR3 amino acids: CASSRDRGPREQYF. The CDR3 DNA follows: TGTGCCAGCAGCAGGGACAGGGGGCCTCGAGAGCAGTACTTC. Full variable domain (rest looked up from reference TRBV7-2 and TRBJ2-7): GAGVSQSPSNKVTEKGKDVELRCDPISGHTALYWYRQSLGQGLEFLIYFQGNSAPDKSGLPSDRFSAERTGGSVSTLTIQRTQQEDSAVYLCASSRDRGPREQYFGPGTRLTVT.

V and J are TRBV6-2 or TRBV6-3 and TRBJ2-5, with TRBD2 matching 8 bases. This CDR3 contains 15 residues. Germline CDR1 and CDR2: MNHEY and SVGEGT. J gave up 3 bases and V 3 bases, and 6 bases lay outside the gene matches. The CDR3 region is CASSYGGTSKETQYF. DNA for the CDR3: TGTGCCAGCAGTTATGGAGGGACTAGTAAAGAGACCCAGTACTTC.

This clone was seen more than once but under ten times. The CDR3 bases are TGCGCCAGCAGCTTGGGGACAGACGGCTACACCTTC. Amino acid sequence: CASSLGTDGYTF. V is TRBV5-1 and J is TRBJ1-2, with a tentative D call TRBD1 (6 bases). The CDR3 is 12 amino acids. Germline V gene sequence: CDR1 SGHRS, CDR2 YFSETQ. The V end lost 0 bases, the J end lost 8 bases, and 8 bases lay between the germline ends.

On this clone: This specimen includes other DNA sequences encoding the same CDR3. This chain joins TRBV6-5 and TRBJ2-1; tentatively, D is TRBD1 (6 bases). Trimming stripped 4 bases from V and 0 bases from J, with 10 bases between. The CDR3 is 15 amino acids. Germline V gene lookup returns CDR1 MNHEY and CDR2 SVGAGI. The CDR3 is CASSLQGSSYNEQFF. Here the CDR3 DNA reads TGTGCCAGCAGTTTACAGGGCTCCTCCTACAATGAGCAGTTCTTC.

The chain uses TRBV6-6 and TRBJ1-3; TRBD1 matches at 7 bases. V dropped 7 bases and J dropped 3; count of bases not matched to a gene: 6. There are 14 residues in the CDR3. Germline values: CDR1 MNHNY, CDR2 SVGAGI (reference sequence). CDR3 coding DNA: TGTGCCAGCATAGAGGGGGCGCATGGAAACACCATATATTTT. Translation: CASIEGAHGNTIYF.

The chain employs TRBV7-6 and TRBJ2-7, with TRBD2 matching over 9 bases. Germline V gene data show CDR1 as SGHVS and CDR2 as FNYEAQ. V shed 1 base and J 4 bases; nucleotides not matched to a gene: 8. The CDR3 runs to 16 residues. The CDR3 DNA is TGTGCCAGCAGCTTAGGCGGGAGGGCCTCCCCATACGAGCAGTACTTC. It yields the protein CASSLGGRASPYEQYF.

In DNA, the CDR3 is TGTGCCAGCAGCCAACTACAGGAGTATGGCTACACCTTC. Amino acids: CASSQLQEYGYTF. The J gene is TRBJ1-2, the V gene TRBV3-1 (or the pseudogene TRBV3-2); D possibly corresponds to TRBD1 (5 bases). The V and J ends lost 2 bases and 5 bases respectively, with 9 bases between them. This CDR3 is 13 amino acids long. Per the germline V gene, CDR1 is LGHDT and CDR2 is YNNKEL (reference sequence).

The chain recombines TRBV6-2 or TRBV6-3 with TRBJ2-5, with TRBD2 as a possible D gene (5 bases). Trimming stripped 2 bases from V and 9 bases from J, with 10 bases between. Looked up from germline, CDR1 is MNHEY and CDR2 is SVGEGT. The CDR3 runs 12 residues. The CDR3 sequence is CASSYGPRAQYF. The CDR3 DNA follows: TGTGCCAGCAGTTACGGACCGAGGGCCCAGTACTTC.

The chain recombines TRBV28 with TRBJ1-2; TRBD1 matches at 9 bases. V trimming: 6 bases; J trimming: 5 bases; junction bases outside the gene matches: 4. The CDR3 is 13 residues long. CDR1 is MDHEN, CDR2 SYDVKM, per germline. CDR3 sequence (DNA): TGTGCCAGCAGGACAGGGGGAAGGTATGGCTACACCTTC. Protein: CASRTGGRYGYTF.